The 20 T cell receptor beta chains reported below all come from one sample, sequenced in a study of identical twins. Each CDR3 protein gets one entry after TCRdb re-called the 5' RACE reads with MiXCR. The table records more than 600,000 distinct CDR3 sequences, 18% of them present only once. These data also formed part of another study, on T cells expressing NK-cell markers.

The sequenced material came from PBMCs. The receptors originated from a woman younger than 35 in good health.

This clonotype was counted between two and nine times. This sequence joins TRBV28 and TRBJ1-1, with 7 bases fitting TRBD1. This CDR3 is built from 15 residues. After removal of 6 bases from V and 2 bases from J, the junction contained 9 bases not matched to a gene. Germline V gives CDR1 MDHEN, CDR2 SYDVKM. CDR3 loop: CASSGTETSNTEAFF. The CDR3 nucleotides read TGTGCCAGCAGCGGGACAGAGACCAGCAACACTGAAGCTTTCTTT.

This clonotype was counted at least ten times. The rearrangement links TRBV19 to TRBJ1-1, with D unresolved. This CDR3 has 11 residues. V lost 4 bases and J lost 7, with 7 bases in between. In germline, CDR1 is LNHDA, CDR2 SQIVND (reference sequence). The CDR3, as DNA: TGTGCCAGTAGTACGGCTATTGAAGCTTTCTTT. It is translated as CASSTAIEAFF.

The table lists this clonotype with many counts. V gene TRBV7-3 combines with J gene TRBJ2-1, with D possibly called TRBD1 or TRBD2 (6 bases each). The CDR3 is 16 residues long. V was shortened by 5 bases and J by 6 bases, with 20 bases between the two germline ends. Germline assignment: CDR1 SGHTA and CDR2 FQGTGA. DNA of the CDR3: TGTGCCAGCAGCCCATCCGCGACGGGGGCGGGCAATGAGCAGTTCTTC. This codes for CASSPSATGAGNEQFF.

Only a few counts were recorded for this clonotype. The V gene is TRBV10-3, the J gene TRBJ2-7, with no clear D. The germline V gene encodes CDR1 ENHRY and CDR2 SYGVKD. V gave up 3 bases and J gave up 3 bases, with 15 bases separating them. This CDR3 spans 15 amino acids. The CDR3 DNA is TGTGCCATCAGTGAAGACTTATTAGTAATCTACGAGCAGTACTTC. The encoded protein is CAISEDLLVIYEQYF.

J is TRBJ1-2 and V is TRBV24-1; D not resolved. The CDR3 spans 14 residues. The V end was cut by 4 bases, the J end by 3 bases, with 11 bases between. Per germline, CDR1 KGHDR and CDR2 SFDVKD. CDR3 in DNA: TGTGCCACCAGTGACAGAGCGTTGGACTATGGCTACACCTTC. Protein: CATSDRALDYGYTF.

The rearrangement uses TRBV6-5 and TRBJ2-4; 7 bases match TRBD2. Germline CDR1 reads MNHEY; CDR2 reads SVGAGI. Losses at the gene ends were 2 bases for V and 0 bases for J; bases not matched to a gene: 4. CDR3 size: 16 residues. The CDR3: CASSYASGVAKNIQYF. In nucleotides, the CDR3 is TGTGCCAGCAGTTACGCTAGCGGAGTAGCCAAAAACATTCAGTACTTC.

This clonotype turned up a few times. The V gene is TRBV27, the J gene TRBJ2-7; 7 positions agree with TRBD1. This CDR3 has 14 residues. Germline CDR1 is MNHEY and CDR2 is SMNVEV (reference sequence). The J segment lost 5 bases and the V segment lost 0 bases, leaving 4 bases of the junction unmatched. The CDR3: CASSLSATGDEQYF. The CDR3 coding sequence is TGTGCCAGCAGTTTATCCGCAACAGGGGACGAGCAGTACTTC.

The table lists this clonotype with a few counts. The CDR3 nucleotides read TGTGCCAGCAGTGAATACGGGGCAGGGAACACTGAAGCTTTCTTT. This encodes CASSEYGAGNTEAFF. The V gene is TRBV25-1, the J gene TRBJ1-1, with a possible D match to TRBD1 (5 bases). The CDR3 length is 15 residues. Per germline, CDR1 MGHDK and CDR2 SYGVNS. V was pared by 0 bases and J by 1 base, with 9 bases between.

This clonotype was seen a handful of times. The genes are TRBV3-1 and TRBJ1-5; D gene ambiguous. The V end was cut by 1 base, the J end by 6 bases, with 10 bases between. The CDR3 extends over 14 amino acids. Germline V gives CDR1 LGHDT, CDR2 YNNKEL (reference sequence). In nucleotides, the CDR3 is TGTGCCAGCAGCCAAGTTAGGAGCGGTCAGCCCCAGCATTTT. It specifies CASSQVRSGQPQHF.

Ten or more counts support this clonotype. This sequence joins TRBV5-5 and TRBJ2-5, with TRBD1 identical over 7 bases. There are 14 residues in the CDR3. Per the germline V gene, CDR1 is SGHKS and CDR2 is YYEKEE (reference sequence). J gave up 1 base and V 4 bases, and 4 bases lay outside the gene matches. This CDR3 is CASSRTGLQETQYF. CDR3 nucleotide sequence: TGTGCCAGCAGCCGGACAGGCCTCCAAGAGACCCAGTACTTC.

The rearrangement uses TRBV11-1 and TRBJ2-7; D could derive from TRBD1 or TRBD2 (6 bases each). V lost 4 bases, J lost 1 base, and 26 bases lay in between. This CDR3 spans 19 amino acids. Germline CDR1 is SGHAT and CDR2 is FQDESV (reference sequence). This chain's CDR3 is CASSSQWGDIQRGSYEQYF. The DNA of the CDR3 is TGTGCCAGCAGCTCACAATGGGGGGACATCCAGAGAGGATCCTACGAGCAGTACTTC.

The CDR3 spells CASSSSSGRNEQFF. Here the CDR3 DNA reads TGCGCCAGCAGCTCCTCTAGCGGCCGGAATGAGCAGTTCTTC. This rearrangement joins TRBV5-1 to TRBJ2-1, with TRBD2 identical over 7 bases. CDR1 is SGHRS, CDR2 YFSETQ, per germline. CDR3 size: 14 residues. The trim removed 3 bases at V and 7 bases at J, leaving 7 bases unmatched.

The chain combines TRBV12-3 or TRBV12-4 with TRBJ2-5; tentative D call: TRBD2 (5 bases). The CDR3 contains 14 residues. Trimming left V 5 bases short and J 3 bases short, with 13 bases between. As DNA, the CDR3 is TGTGCCAGCAGTCCTTCGCGGCGGGAAGAGACCCAGTACTTC. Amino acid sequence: CASSPSRREETQYF.

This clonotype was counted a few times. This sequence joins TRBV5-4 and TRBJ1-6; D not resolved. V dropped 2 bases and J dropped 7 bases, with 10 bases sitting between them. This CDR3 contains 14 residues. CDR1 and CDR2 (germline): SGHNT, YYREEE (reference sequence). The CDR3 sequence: CASSFRDPNSPLHF. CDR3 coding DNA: TGTGCCAGCAGCTTTCGAGATCCCAATTCACCCCTCCACTTT.

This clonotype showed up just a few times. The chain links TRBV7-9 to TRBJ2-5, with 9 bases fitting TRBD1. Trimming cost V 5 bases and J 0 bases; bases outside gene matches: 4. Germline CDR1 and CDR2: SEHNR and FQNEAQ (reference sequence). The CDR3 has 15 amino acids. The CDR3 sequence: CASSHRGQYQETQYF. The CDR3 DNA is TGTGCCAGCAGCCACAGGGGGCAGTACCAAGAGACCCAGTACTTC.

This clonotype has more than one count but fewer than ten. The CDR3 bases are TGTGCCAGCAGTTACTCGACAGAGACCCAGTACTTC. Protein: CASSYSTETQYF. The chain carries TRBV6-5 and TRBJ2-5, with D uncertain. V gave up 0 bases and J gave up 4 bases, with 3 bases separating them. This CDR3 region has 12 residues. Looked up from germline, CDR1 is MNHEY and CDR2 is SVGAGI.

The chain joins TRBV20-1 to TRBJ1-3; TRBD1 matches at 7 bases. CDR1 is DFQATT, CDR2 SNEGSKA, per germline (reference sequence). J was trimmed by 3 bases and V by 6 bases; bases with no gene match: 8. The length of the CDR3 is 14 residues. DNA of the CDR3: TGCAGTGCCCGCGACAGGGCCCATGGAAACACCATATATTTT. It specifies CSARDRAHGNTIYF.

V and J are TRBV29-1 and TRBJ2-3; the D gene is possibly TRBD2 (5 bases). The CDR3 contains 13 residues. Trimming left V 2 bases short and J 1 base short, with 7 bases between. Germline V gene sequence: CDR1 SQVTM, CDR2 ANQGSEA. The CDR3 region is CSVERRGTDTQYF. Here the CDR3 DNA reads TGCAGCGTTGAAAGGCGGGGCACAGATACGCAGTATTTT.

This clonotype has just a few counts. As DNA, the CDR3 is TGTGCCAGCAGTTTCGGACAGGGGGACACTGAAGCTTTCTTT. Translated, it gives CASSFGQGDTEAFF. The rearrangement joins TRBV12-3 or TRBV12-4 to TRBJ1-1, with TRBD1 matching 10 bases. V gave up 3 bases and J gave up 3 bases; unmatched junction bases: 1. This CDR3 region has 14 residues.

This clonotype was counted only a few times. Here the CDR3 reads CASNIGSSGIQYF. CDR3 bases: TGTGCCAGCAATATAGGAAGTTCAGGCATTCAGTACTTC. The V gene is TRBV2, the J gene TRBJ2-4; D ambiguous. CDR3 length: 13 residues. Per the germline V gene, CDR1 is SNHLY and CDR2 is FYNNEI. Trimming stripped 7 bases from V and 9 bases from J, with 16 bases between.